These 24 T cell receptor beta chains share one sample of origin, sequenced in a study of blood T cell repertoires in COVID-19. Here immunoSEQ multiplex PCR was the method, and the copy in TCRdb shows in-frame clones only, minus some. The table shows 350,000 to 550,000 clones, with roughly 89% occurring only once. Sequencing input: peripheral blood. The origin of the receptors is a woman aged 30 to 39 with acute or convalescent COVID-19.

The V call is TRBV7-3, the J call TRBJ1-3, with D possibly being TRBD1 (6 bases). Germline CDR1 SGHTA, CDR2 FQGTGA. The CDR3 sequence is 15 residues long. The germline V and J ends were trimmed by 1 base and 1 base, with 8 bases remaining between them. CDR3 region: CASSLNQGSGNTIYF. The CDR3 DNA reads TGTGCCAGCAGCTTAAATCAGGGGTCTGGAAACACCATATATTTT.

This clone was counted ten times or more. The chain uses TRBV2 and TRBJ1-1; 8 nucleotides agree with TRBD1. This CDR3 comprises 13 residues. Germline V lookup: CDR1 SNHLY, CDR2 FYNNEI. Germline trimming cut 10 bases from V and 5 bases from J; bases unmatched to any gene: 9. DNA for the CDR3: TGTGCCACCCAGGACAGGGTAAAAACTGAAGCTTTCTTT. This sequence encodes CATQDRVKTEAFF.

The gene calls are TRBV11-3 and TRBJ1-3; possibly TRBD1 for D (6 bases). The CDR3 extends over 20 amino acids. V was shortened by 5 bases and J by 1 base, with 27 bases between the two germline ends. Germline V lookup: CDR1 SGHNT, CDR2 YENEEA. The CDR3 nucleotides are TGTGCCAGCAGCCCCCGTGGCAGGGGAGAAAAAAAACCTTCTGGAAACACCATATATTTT. Amino acids: CASSPRGRGEKKPSGNTIYF.

The chain carries TRBV4-1 and TRBJ2-3, with D tentatively TRBD2 (7 bases). CDR1 MGHRA and CDR2 YSYEKL come from the germline V gene. This CDR3 has 14 residues. Deletions cut 5 bases from V and 1 base from J, with 10 bases between. The DNA of the CDR3 is TGCGCCAGCAGCATAGGGGGGGGCACAGATACGCAGTATTTT. This sequence encodes CASSIGGGTDTQYF.

The CDR3, as DNA: TGTGCCAGCACGCGGGGTGGTGGGACCCAGTACTTC. The encoded protein is CASTRGGGTQYF. The chain couples TRBV6-5 to TRBJ2-5, with D possibly matching TRBD2 (6 bases). This CDR3 has 12 residues. The V end lost 7 bases, the J end lost 7 bases, and 13 bases lay between the germline ends. Germline V gives CDR1 MNHEY, CDR2 SVGAGI.

In nucleotides, the CDR3 is TGTGCCTGGCCCCACTCGGCTGAAGCTTTCTTT. Its translation: CAWPHSAEAFF. This chain links TRBV30 with TRBJ1-1, with unresolved D. Germline lookup yields CDR1 GTSNPN and CDR2 SVGIG (reference sequence). Trimming stripped 5 bases from V and 6 bases from J, with 10 bases between. This CDR3 region has 11 residues.

This clone was detected once. The chain combines TRBV6-1 with TRBJ1-5; 7 nucleotides align to TRBD1. Germline CDR1 is MNHNS and CDR2 is SASEGT. The V and J ends lost 2 bases and 0 bases, in that order; junction bases with no gene match: 13. CDR3 length: 19 amino acids. CDR3 nucleotides: TGTGCCAGCAGTGAATACTTTACAGGGGCGAAATATAGCAATCAGCCCCAGCATTTT. It specifies CASSEYFTGAKYSNQPQHF.

J is TRBJ1-5 and V is TRBV6-5, with D possibly TRBD1 on 6 matching bases. This CDR3 is built from 15 residues. Germline CDR1 reads MNHEY; CDR2 reads SVGAGI. Trimming removed 4 bases from V and 7 bases from J, with 17 bases in between. The CDR3 DNA is TGTGCCAGCAGTTCCCGGGACACCATGGGGCAGCCCCAGCATTTT. Protein sequence: CASSSRDTMGQPQHF.

This rearrangement joins TRBV2 to TRBJ2-1, with D possibly matching TRBD2 (6 bases). The germline gives CDR1 SNHLY, CDR2 FYNNEI. The CDR3 consists of 14 residues. V lost 9 bases and J 2 bases, leaving 14 bases between the germline ends. DNA of the CDR3: TGTGCCAGTGGGGGGATTAGCGCCTACAATGAGCAGTTCTTC. Protein sequence: CASGGISAYNEQFF.

The V and J genes are TRBV28 and TRBJ2-7; tentative D call: TRBD1 (6 bases). V lost 4 bases and J 8 bases, leaving 21 bases between the germline ends. The CDR3 is 15 residues long. Germline values: CDR1 MDHEN, CDR2 SYDVKM. The DNA of the CDR3 is TGTGCCAGCAGTTCCCGAACAGGGTTGGGTTTGCAGCAGTACTTC. The encoded protein is CASSSRTGLGLQQYF. The full variable domain, its missing parts supplied by reference TRBV28 and TRBJ2-7, is DVKVTQSSRYLVKRTGEKVFLECVQDMDHENMFWYRQDPGLGLRLIYFSYDVKMKEKGDIPEGYSVSREKKERFSLILESASTNQTSMYLCASSSRTGLGLQQYFGPGTRLTVT.

This clone occurred once. V gene TRBV3-1 (or the pseudogene TRBV3-2) combines with J gene TRBJ1-4; the D gene is possibly TRBD1 (6 bases). Germline loops: CDR1 LGHDT, CDR2 YNNKEL (reference sequence). Trimming removed 5 bases at V and 8 bases at J, with 12 bases between. The CDR3 is made up of 13 amino acids. CDR3 amino acids: CASSYRVGEKLFF. The CDR3 bases are TGTGCCAGCAGCTACAGGGTTGGCGAAAAACTGTTTTTT.

This chain joins TRBV9 and TRBJ2-5; D is perhaps TRBD1 (6 bases). The CDR3 consists of 16 residues. The germline CDR1 and CDR2 sequences are SGDLS and YYNGEE. Trimming stripped 3 bases from V and 1 base from J, with 16 bases between. The CDR3 DNA reads TGTGCCAGCAGCGGGAGAGTGGACAGTCTCCAAGAGACCCAGTACTTC. Encoded protein: CASSGRVDSLQETQYF.

This chain uses TRBV5-8 with TRBJ2-7; D may be TRBD1 (6 bases). The CDR3 consists of 14 residues. Trimming cost V 2 bases and J 1 base, with 10 bases left between them. Germline values: CDR1 SGHTS, CDR2 YDEGEE. The CDR3 here is CASSFGQPSYEQYF. CDR3 nucleotide sequence: TGTGCCAGCAGCTTCGGACAGCCTTCCTACGAGCAGTACTTC. Full variable domain (missing parts from reference TRBV5-8 and TRBJ2-7): EAGVTQSPTHLIKTRGQQATLRCSPISGHTSVYWYQQALGLGLQFLLWYDEGEERNRGNFPPRFSGRQFPNYSSELNVNALELEDSALYLCASSFGQPSYEQYFGPGTRLTVT.

The genes are TRBV21-1 and TRBJ2-5; the table's D call TRBD1 went unverified against the DNA. TRBV21-1 is termed a pseudogene. This CDR3 region has 18 residues. Written as DNA, the CDR3 is TGTGCCAGCAGCAAAGGGGGCCTTGACAGGGGGCATCAAGAGACCCAGTACTTC. This codes for CASSKGGLDRGHQETQYF.

The chain uses TRBV30 and TRBJ2-2; D perhaps matches TRBD1 (5 bases). The V end lost 3 bases, the J end lost 2 bases, and 10 bases lay between the germline ends. Per germline, CDR1 GTSNPN and CDR2 SVGIG (reference sequence). The CDR3 runs to 14 residues. The DNA for the CDR3 is TGTGCCTGGAGAGGGGCTACAAACACCGGGGAGCTGTTTTTT. Amino acids: CAWRGATNTGELFF.

The V call is TRBV30, the J call TRBJ2-3; the match to TRBD1 covers 7 bases. Per the germline V gene, CDR1 is GTSNPN and CDR2 is SVGIG (reference sequence). The CDR3 has 14 residues. Trimming took 6 bases from V and 2 from J; bases not matched to a gene: 8. The CDR3 loop is CACQPGQITDTQYF. The CDR3 coding sequence is TGTGCCTGTCAACCGGGACAGATCACAGATACGCAGTATTTT.

The rearrangement links TRBV12-3 or TRBV12-4 to TRBJ1-2; D might be TRBD1 (5 bases). The CDR3 loop spans 13 amino acids. V dropped 5 bases and J dropped 7 bases, with 14 bases sitting between them. CDR3 coding DNA: TGTGCCAGCAGTCCCCTCCAGGGCTCTGGCTACACCTTC. Amino acid sequence: CASSPLQGSGYTF.

The V and J genes are TRBV2 and TRBJ2-5, with 9 bases lining up with TRBD1. The V gene end was trimmed by 5 bases and the J gene end by 4 bases; junction bases not matched to a gene: 11. The CDR3 length is 16 residues. Germline CDR1 reads SNHLY; CDR2 reads FYNNEI. The CDR3: CASSYSGTGLGETQYF. CDR3 nucleotide sequence: TGTGCCAGCAGTTATTCCGGGACAGGGTTGGGAGAGACCCAGTACTTC.

The gene calls are TRBV7-3 and TRBJ2-2, with D unclear. The V end was cut by 2 bases, the J end by 6 bases, with 10 bases between. Germline CDR1 reads SGHTA; CDR2 reads FQGTGA. This CDR3 comprises 14 residues. The CDR3 DNA sequence: TGTGCCAGCAGCTTATCTACCGAAGCCGGGGAGCTGTTTTTT. Translated: CASSLSTEAGELFF. Full variable domain (remainder filled in from reference TRBV7-3 and TRBJ2-2): GAGVSQTPSNKVTEKGKYVELRCDPISGHTALYWYRQSLGQGPEFLIYFQGTGAADDSGLPNDRFFAVRPEGSVSTLKIQRTERGDSAVYLCASSLSTEAGELFFGEGSRLTVL.

The V and J genes are TRBV28 and TRBJ2-3, with TRBD1 identical over 12 bases. V trimming: 5 bases; J trimming: 0 bases; junction bases outside the gene matches: 9. Germline-derived CDR1 and CDR2 are MDHEN and SYDVKM. The CDR3 runs 18 residues. The chain's CDR3 is CASSLDPGQGASTDTQYF. CDR3 nucleotides: TGTGCCAGCAGTCTAGACCCGGGACAGGGGGCTAGCACAGATACGCAGTATTTT.

The sample holds one count of this clone. The chain uses TRBV5-4 and TRBJ2-5, with a tentative D call TRBD1 (6 bases). CDR1 and CDR2 from the germline V gene are SGHNT and YYREEE (reference sequence). CDR3 length: 14 residues. Deletions cut 4 bases from V and 3 bases from J, with 13 bases between. CDR3 sequence: CASSIYGDKETQYF. The CDR3 DNA follows: TGTGCCAGCAGCATTTACGGGGACAAAGAGACCCAGTACTTC.

The CDR3 DNA reads TGTGCCAGTAGTAGGTCCGGGTCCACAGATACGCAGTATTTT. This translates into CASSRSGSTDTQYF. This sequence joins TRBV19 and TRBJ2-3; D ambiguous. Germline-derived CDR1 and CDR2 are LNHDA and SQIVND (reference sequence). The germline V and J ends were trimmed by 4 bases and 2 bases, with 10 bases remaining between them. The CDR3 contains 14 residues.

This clone was recorded only once. The chain combines TRBV6-5 with TRBJ1-5; D is unclear. This CDR3 comprises 15 residues. Germline CDR1 MNHEY, CDR2 SVGAGI. V lost 6 bases and J lost 0, with 12 bases in between. The chain's CDR3 is CASSRDKISNQPQHF. For the CDR3, the DNA is TGTGCCAGCAGCAGAGACAAGATTAGCAATCAGCCCCAGCATTTT.

The genes are TRBV7-3 and TRBJ2-5, with D maybe TRBD2 (5 bases). The V and J ends lost 5 bases and 3 bases respectively, with 10 bases between them. The CDR3 has 13 residues. CDR1 is SGHTA and CDR2 is FQGTGA in the germline V gene. The CDR3 nucleotides are TGTGCCAGCAGCGCCGGGGATAAAGAGACCCAGTACTTC. As protein: CASSAGDKETQYF.